The 19 T cell receptor beta chains given below trace back to one sample, sequenced in a study of blood T cell repertoires in COVID-19. Profiled with immunoSEQ multiplex PCR; TCRdb holds only in-frame clones, not every one. The table has 60,000 to 70,000 clones, about 80% seen once. Sample: peripheral blood. Receptor source: a woman aged 60-70 years with acute or convalescent COVID-19.

The chain employs TRBV16 and TRBJ1-4; the D gene is possibly TRBD1 (6 bases). This CDR3 contains 15 residues. From germline, CDR1 is KGHSY and CDR2 FQNENV. V was pared by 5 bases and J by 5 bases, with 15 bases between. CDR3 sequence (DNA): TGTGCCAGCAGCGCAACTAGGACAGTAAATGAAAAACTGTTTTTT. Its translation: CASSATRTVNEKLFF. Supplemented by reference TRBV16 and TRBJ1-4, the full variable domain reads GEEVAQTPKHLVRGEGQKAKLYCAPIKGHSYVFWYQQVLKNEFKFLISFQNENVFDETGMPKERFSAKCLPNSPCSLEIQATKLEDSAVYFCASSATRTVNEKLFFGSGTQLSVL.

Concerning this clone itself: At one end, the junction sequence differs from germline, possibly due to a read error. This specimen includes other DNA sequences encoding the same CDR3. The CDR3 sequence: CARSRDGGGPTGELFF. In nucleotides, the CDR3 is TGCGCCCGCAGCCGGGACGGGGGGGGTCCCACCGGGGAGCTGTTTTTT. The chain couples TRBV5-1 to TRBJ2-2, with TRBD2 matching 8 bases. CDR1 is SGHRS, CDR2 YFSETQ, per germline. The CDR3 is 16 residues long.

This rearrangement joins TRBV6-6 to TRBJ1-6; D possibly corresponds to TRBD1 (6 bases). The CDR3 has 20 residues. The V gene lost 5 bases and the J gene lost 0 bases, with 23 bases spanning the gap. The germline gives CDR1 MNHNY, CDR2 SVGAGI (reference sequence). This chain's CDR3 is CASSLARGADGGSYNSPLHF. The CDR3 coding sequence is TGTGCCAGCAGTCTCGCGCGGGGGGCTGACGGCGGCTCCTATAATTCACCCCTCCACTTT.

The chain is built from TRBV5-5 and TRBJ1-1; tentatively, D is TRBD1 (5 bases). Trimming removed 3 bases from V and 5 bases from J, with 17 bases in between. The CDR3 extends over 15 amino acids. Germline CDR1 reads SGHKS; CDR2 reads YYEKEE (reference sequence). CDR3 nucleotides: TGTGCCAGCAGCTCCGCGACAGTGACCCCTACTGAAGCTTTCTTT. The encoded protein is CASSSATVTPTEAFF.

This sequence joins TRBV5-1 and TRBJ1-1; no definite D call. The CDR3 sequence is 13 residues long. Germline values: CDR1 SGHRS, CDR2 YFSETQ. With 4 bases removed from V and 2 bases from J, the gap between germline ends came to 9 bases. The CDR3 DNA reads as TGCGCCAGCAGCGAGGGCCTCAACACTGAAGCTTTCTTT. Translating gives CASSEGLNTEAFF.

The gene calls are TRBV19 and TRBJ1-1, with 9 bases aligning to TRBD1. This CDR3 is built from 14 residues. Germline CDR1 and CDR2: LNHDA and SQIVND (reference sequence). V trimming: 1 base; J trimming: 9 bases; junction bases outside the gene matches: 6. CDR3 in amino acids: CASSIVGTGPKAFF. The CDR3 DNA is TGTGCCAGTAGTATAGTGGGGACAGGGCCTAAAGCTTTCTTT.

The chain joins TRBV5-1 to TRBJ2-5; 7 bases are a match to TRBD1. The ends lost 0 bases at V and 2 bases at J; junction bases unmatched: 7. CDR3 length: 16 residues. CDR1 is SGHRS and CDR2 is YFSETQ in the germline V gene. The CDR3 is CASSLAKGQLQETQYF. CDR3 in DNA: TGCGCCAGCAGCTTGGCCAAGGGACAGCTACAAGAGACCCAGTACTTC. Full variable domain (rest looked up from reference TRBV5-1 and TRBJ2-5): KAGVTQTPRYLIKTRGQQVTLSCSPISGHRSVSWYQQTPGQGLQFLFEYFSETQRNKGNFPGRFSGRQFSNSRSEMNVSTLELGDSALYLCASSLAKGQLQETQYFGPGTRLLVL.

V is TRBV29-1 and J is TRBJ1-5; 9 bases line up with TRBD1. CDR3 length equals 17 residues. The ends lost 6 bases at V and 4 bases at J; junction bases unmatched: 16. Germline V gene sequence: CDR1 SQVTM, CDR2 ANQGSEA. DNA for the CDR3: TGCAGCGTAGAGAGAGCATTCGGCGACAGGGGGAATCAGCCCCAGCATTTT. Its translation: CSVERAFGDRGNQPQHF.

The CDR3 protein is CASSLGRGSQETQYF. Here the CDR3 DNA reads TGTGCCAGCAGCTTGGGCAGGGGTTCGCAAGAGACCCAGTACTTC. The chain is built from TRBV5-4 and TRBJ2-5; a weak D match, TRBD1 (6 bases). The V and J ends lost 0 bases and 2 bases respectively, with 11 bases between them. The CDR3 covers 15 residues. Per germline, CDR1 SGHNT and CDR2 YYREEE (reference sequence). The entire variable domain, with the rest obtained from reference TRBV5-4 and TRBJ2-5, is as follows: ETGVTQSPTHLIKTRGQQVTLRCSSQSGHNTVSWYQQALGQGPQFIFQYYREEENGRGNFPPRFSGLQFPNYSSELNVNALELDDSALYLCASSLGRGSQETQYFGPGTRLLVL.

The rearrangement uses TRBV27 and TRBJ2-1; 7 bases agree with TRBD1. The V gene's germline CDR1 is MNHEY and CDR2 SMNVEV (reference sequence). CDR3 size: 14 residues. V lost 7 bases, J lost 3 bases, and 6 bases stayed unmatched. The CDR3 sequence is CASMGQPDYNEQFF. The CDR3 nucleotides read TGTGCCAGCATGGGACAGCCAGACTACAATGAGCAGTTCTTC.

This clone was recorded once. This chain uses TRBV14 with TRBJ2-7; a weak D match, TRBD2 (5 bases). Deletions cut 1 base from V and 3 bases from J, with 10 bases between. Germline V gives CDR1 SGHDN, CDR2 FVKESK. There are 14 residues in the CDR3. The CDR3 DNA is TGTGCCAGCAGCCAAGTGGGCCGGGACTACGAGCAGTACTTC. Residues: CASSQVGRDYEQYF.

This sequence joins TRBV12-5 and TRBJ2-7; 9 bases map to TRBD1. Germline loops: CDR1 LGHNT, CDR2 FRNRAP. The CDR3 totals 14 residues. After removal of 1 base from V and 2 bases from J, the junction contained 0 bases not matched to a gene. The CDR3 DNA sequence: TGTGCTAGTGGTTTGGGACAGGGGGCCTACGAGCAGTACTTC. Translated, it gives CASGLGQGAYEQYF. Full variable domain (missing parts from reference TRBV12-5 and TRBJ2-7): DARVTQTPRHKVTEMGQEVTMRCQPILGHNTVFWYRQTMMQGLELLAYFRNRAPLDDSGMPKDRFSAEMPDATLATLKIQPSEPRDSAVYFCASGLGQGAYEQYFGPGTRLTVT.

V and J are TRBV27 and TRBJ1-1, with D possibly TRBD1 on 5 matching bases. V was cut by 1 base and J by 8 bases, with 14 bases left in between. The CDR3 extends over 14 amino acids. Germline assignment: CDR1 MNHEY and CDR2 SMNVEV (reference sequence). CDR3 nucleotides: TGTGCCAGCAGTTTATTGGGGGGGTTTTCCGAAGCTTTCTTT. Its translation: CASSLLGGFSEAFF.

The chain is built from TRBV30 and TRBJ1-1, with unresolved D. This CDR3 spans 12 amino acids. V shed 6 bases and J shed 5 bases, with 13 bases lying between them. Germline values: CDR1 GTSNPN, CDR2 SVGIG (reference sequence). The CDR3 is CACSLAGTEAFF. In DNA form, the CDR3 reads TGTGCCTGCAGCCTGGCGGGGACTGAAGCTTTCTTT.

The V call is TRBV6-5, the J call TRBJ2-7; weak D call: TRBD2 (6 bases). Germline values: CDR1 MNHEY, CDR2 SVGAGI. The V end was cut by 6 bases, the J end by 2 bases, with 17 bases between. This CDR3 spans 15 amino acids. DNA of the CDR3: TGTGCCAGCAGCCTCACTAGCAATCCCACCTACGAGCAGTACTTC. Protein product: CASSLTSNPTYEQYF.

The chain joins TRBV2 to TRBJ2-3; 9 nucleotides match TRBD2. CDR1 SNHLY and CDR2 FYNNEI come from the germline V gene. CDR3 length equals 17 residues. V lost 6 bases to trimming and J lost 1 base; unmatched junction nucleotides: 11. The CDR3 nucleotides read TGTGCCAGCAGGGTAGGGATTGCTAGCGGGGGCACAGATACGCAGTATTTT. It translates to CASRVGIASGGTDTQYF.

The CDR3 region has the DNA TGTGCCAGCTCACCCCGGGCAGGGGGCTACACCTTC. It is translated as CASSPRAGGYTF. The chain carries TRBV18 and TRBJ1-2; D possibly corresponds to TRBD1 (5 bases). Germline CDR1 is KGHSH and CDR2 is LQKENI. Trimming took 3 bases from V and 8 from J, leaving 10 bases between them. CDR3 length equals 12 residues.

The chain is built from TRBV29-1 and TRBJ1-6, with TRBD1 matching over 8 bases. CDR1 is SQVTM and CDR2 is ANQGSEA in the germline V gene. The CDR3 is 13 amino acids. J was trimmed by 9 bases and V by 6 bases; bases with no gene match: 7. The CDR3 reads CSVSTGVGSPLHF. The CDR3, as DNA: TGCAGCGTGTCGACAGGGGTGGGTTCACCCCTCCACTTT.

In its sample, this clone was seen a few times. This chain uses TRBV21-1 with TRBJ2-1; the table calls TRBD2, which could not be checked here. TRBV21-1 is reported as a pseudogene. The CDR3 runs 18 residues. CDR3 amino acids: CASRKVSGGESSYNEQFF. CDR3 DNA sequence: TGTGCCAGCAGAAAAGTTTCGGGGGGGGAAAGCTCCTACAATGAGCAGTTCTTC.